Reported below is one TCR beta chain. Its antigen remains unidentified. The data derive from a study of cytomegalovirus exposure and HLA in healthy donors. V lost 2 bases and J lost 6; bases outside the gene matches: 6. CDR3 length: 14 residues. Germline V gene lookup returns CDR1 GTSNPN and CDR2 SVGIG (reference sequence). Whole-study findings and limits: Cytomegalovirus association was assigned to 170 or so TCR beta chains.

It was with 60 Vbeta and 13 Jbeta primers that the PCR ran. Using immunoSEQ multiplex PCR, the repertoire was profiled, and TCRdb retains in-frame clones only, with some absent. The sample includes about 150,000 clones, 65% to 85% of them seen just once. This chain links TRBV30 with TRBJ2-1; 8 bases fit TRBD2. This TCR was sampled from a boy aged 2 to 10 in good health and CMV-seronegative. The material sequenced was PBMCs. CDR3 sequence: CAWSPGLVINEQFF. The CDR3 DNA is TGTGCCTGGAGTCCGGGACTAGTTATCAATGAGCAGTTCTTC.